This record covers a single TCR beta chain. Its antigen is undetermined. The data are from a study of shared clonotypes between healthy human individuals. The study's findings and limits: Non-shared clonotypes displayed generation probabilities falling below those of clonotypes present in all four donors. Only blood was sampled, and tissue TCR repertoires likely differ from blood ones.

Running of the assay took place at deep level. In replicate PCRs of sorted subsets, 150 to 200 ng DNA, roughly 27,000 T cell genomes, was used. Data came from immunoSEQ multiplex PCR; TCRdb stores just in-frame clones and leaves some out. The sample carries just over 2,000,000 clones, roughly 95% recorded once. Naive CD8 cells lacked CD45RO and underwent positive selection for CCR7, leaving out terminally differentiated effector memory CD45RA+ cells. V was trimmed by 0 bases and J by 6 bases, leaving 6 bases between them. Germline-derived CDR1 and CDR2 are ENHRY and SYGVKD. The CDR3 sequence is 12 residues long.

This clonotype was obtained from a man aged 18 to 29 in good health. This chain uses TRBV10-3 with TRBJ2-7; D is unclear. Source material: naive CD8+ T cells sorted from blood. The CDR3 is CAISESSSEQYF. The CDR3 DNA follows: TGTGCCATCAGTGAGTCTTCCAGCGAGCAGTACTTC.